The source of this T cell receptor beta chain is a study of CD8+ T cells in alopecia areata. Study-wide context: The study gave treated patients oral tofacitinib at 5 to 10 mg twice daily.

The V end lost 8 bases, the J end lost 10 bases, and 14 bases lay between the germline ends. The CDR3 is 11 amino acids. Looked up from germline, CDR1 is LNHNV and CDR2 is YYDKDF (reference sequence). In this sample, this clone turned up a few times. The sample's treatment: oral pan-JAK inhibitor, 5-10 mg twice daily. RNA was extracted and reverse transcribed into cDNA as the sequencing template. Some clones are missing from TCRdb's copy, which holds only in-frame ones; the method was immunoSEQ multiplex PCR. Of around 120,000 clones in the sample, 58% are singletons; the top ten hold around 30%. The gene calls are TRBV15 and TRBJ2-5; D not resolved. The receptor was derived from a human donor with alopecia areata. The sequencing used CD8+ T cells sorted from blood, collected at week 4, from a patient treated with tofacitinib. CDR3 coding DNA: TGTGCCACCGAGTCACCCTATGGCCAGTACTTC. As protein: CATESPYGQYF. The variable domain in full, with the rest retrieved from reference TRBV15 and TRBJ2-5, is DAMVIQNPRYQVTQFGKPVTLSCSQTLNHNVMYWYQQKSSQAPKLLFHYYDKDFNNEADTPDNFQSRRPNTSFCFLDIRSPGLGDTAMYLCATESPYGQYFGPGTRLLVL.